This TCR beta chain is drawn from a study of blood T cell repertoires in COVID-19. The germline gives CDR1 WSHSY, CDR2 SAAADI. The CDR3 consists of 14 residues. With 6 bases removed from V and 7 bases from J, the gap between germline ends came to 13 bases. Participant age was about 18 to 89 years, and participants resided in around 24 US areas. Method: immunoSEQ multiplex PCR; TCRdb's copy keeps in-frame clones and lacks some. The sample lists roughly 260,000 clones, under 95% seen once, with approximately 1.9% in the top ten. This TCR derives from a woman younger than 35 who had recovered from COVID-19. V usage is TRBV10-2 and J usage is TRBJ1-6, with D perhaps TRBD1 (6 bases). The sample consisted of PBMCs or T cells enriched from blood (not recorded which). Here the CDR3 reads CASRSWTENSPLHF. The CDR3 nucleotides read TGCGCCAGCAGGTCCTGGACAGAAAATTCACCCCTCCACTTT.